This TCR beta chain was observed in a study of neurological immune-mediated disorders. Whole-study context: A relapsing-remitting course was seen in about 90% of the roughly 35 multiple sclerosis patients and a secondary progressive course in 3.

The CDR3 length is 18 residues. Trimming removed 1 base from V and 2 bases from J; junction bases left unmatched: 8. Per the germline V gene, CDR1 is MNHEY and CDR2 is SMNVEV (reference sequence). cDNA synthesis was performed by 5'RACE with 10-nucleotide random UMIs. From the 5' RACE reads, TCRdb called clonotypes with MiXCR, one entry per CDR3 protein. The sample has roughly 70,000 distinct CDR3 sequences; around 4.8% are singletons. Study-wide points: HTLV-1-associated myelopathy had the most TCR clonal expansion, while multiple sclerosis had the least, a level that fell below healthy controls.

Unsorted libraries were prepared from 2 million PBMCs held at -80 C. As for this clonotype: The antigen is undetermined.

This clonotype was sampled from a woman aged 70-85 years with multiple sclerosis. The sequenced sample was PBMCs. The rearrangement joins TRBV27 to TRBJ2-1; 10 nucleotides line up with TRBD2. CDR3 nucleotide sequence: TGTGCCAGCAGTTTATTGGGTAGCGGGAGGTCAACCTACAATGAGCAGTTCTTC. This encodes CASSLLGSGRSTYNEQFF.